This TCR beta chain was sequenced during a study of blood T cells in healthy people across ages. Primed by a sample-barcoded 5' primer and a J-beta primer mix, a second PCR proceeded for roughly 6 to 12 cycles. TCRdb redid the calling of the 5' RACE reads with MiXCR, one entry per CDR3 protein. Found here are more than 1.4 million distinct CDR3 sequences, around 42% of them singletons; the top ten hold roughly 7.7%. This clonotype was recorded a few times. This TCR came from a woman aged 18-29 years in good health. The material sequenced was blood.

For the CDR3, the DNA is TGTGCCAGCACCTGGACTAGCGGCGTAAGCACAGATACGCAGTATTTT. It encodes CASTWTSGVSTDTQYF. The chain carries TRBV6-1 and TRBJ2-3, with 10 positions matching TRBD2. The CDR3 sequence is 16 residues long. Unmatched junction bases numbered 7, after V lost 7 bases and J lost 0 bases. Germline CDR1 is MNHNS and CDR2 is SASEGT.